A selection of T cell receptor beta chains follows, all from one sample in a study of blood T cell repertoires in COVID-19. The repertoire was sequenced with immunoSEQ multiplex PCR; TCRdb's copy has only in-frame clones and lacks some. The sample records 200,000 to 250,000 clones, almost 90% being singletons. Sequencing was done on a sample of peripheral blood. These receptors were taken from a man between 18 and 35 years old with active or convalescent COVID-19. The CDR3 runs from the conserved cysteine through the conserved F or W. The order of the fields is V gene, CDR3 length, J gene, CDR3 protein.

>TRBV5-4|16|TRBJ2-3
CASSLFAGQGTDTQYF
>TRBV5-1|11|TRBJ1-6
CASSKQGPLHF
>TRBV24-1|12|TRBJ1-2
CATSGQEFGYTF
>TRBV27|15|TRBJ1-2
CASSPSGHGNYGYTF
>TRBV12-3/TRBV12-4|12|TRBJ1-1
CASSLRGLIAFF
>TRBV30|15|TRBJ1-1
CACTPPTGMNTEAFF
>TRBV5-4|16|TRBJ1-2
CASSLAGGRFRYGYTF
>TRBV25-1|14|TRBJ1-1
CASSDGQGNTEAFF
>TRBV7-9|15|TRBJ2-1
CASSLSGTGEDEQFF
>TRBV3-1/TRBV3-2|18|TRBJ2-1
CASSHSALAGGTYNEQFF
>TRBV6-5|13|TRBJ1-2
CASIQRQGMGYTF
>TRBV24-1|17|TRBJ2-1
CATSDRSASGGWDEQFF
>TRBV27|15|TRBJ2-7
CASSLSGHSTYEQYF
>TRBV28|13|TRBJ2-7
CASGLYPSYEQYF
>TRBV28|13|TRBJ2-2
CASSPGARGELFF
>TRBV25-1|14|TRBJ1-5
CASSREGVNQPQHF
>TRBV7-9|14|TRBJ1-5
CASSPRDSNQPQHF
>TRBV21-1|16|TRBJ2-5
CASSDISGTGRETQYF
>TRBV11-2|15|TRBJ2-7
CASSFPGSGVLQQYF
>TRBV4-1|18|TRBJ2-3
CASSQVQVSSGMWDTQYF
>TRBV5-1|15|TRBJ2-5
CASAPPTGGTETQYF
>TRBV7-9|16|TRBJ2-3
CASSPGLAGSTDTQYF
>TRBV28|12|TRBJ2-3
CASSLLRNTQYF
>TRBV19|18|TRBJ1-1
CASSIAQGRYAANTEAFF
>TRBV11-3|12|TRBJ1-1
CASSARVLEAFF
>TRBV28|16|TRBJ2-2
CASSLGASGTTGELFF
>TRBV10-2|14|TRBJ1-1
CASSGWGQHTEAFF
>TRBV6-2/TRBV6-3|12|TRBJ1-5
CASSNGGQPQHF
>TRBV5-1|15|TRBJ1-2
CASSFSGQGIYGYTF
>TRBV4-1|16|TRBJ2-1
CASSPRQKQMYNEQFF
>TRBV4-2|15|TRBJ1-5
CASSREQGPNQPQHF
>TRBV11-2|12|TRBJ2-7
CASSPGGGGQYF
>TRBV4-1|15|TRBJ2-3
CASSQTSGIKDTQYF
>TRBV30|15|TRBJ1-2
CAWSAVTGGSYGYTF
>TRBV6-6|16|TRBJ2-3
CASSYFAAGNTDTQYF
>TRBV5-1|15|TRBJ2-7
CASSLYIPGYDEQYF
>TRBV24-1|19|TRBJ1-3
CATSDLGDREKGKGNTIYF
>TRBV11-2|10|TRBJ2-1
CASSYPRVFF
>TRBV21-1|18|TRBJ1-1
CASSKSPYRGENDTEAFF
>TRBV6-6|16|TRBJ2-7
CASSYSGQTVTYEQYF
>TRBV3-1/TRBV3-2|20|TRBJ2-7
CASSPHGLAGGFHRSYEQYF
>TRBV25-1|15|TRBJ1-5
CASSEAGDSNQPQHF
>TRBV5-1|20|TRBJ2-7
CASSLALPGLAGAVSYEQYF
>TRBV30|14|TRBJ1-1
CAWSRGGVNTEAFF
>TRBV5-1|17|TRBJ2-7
CASSLPPAGALGNEQYF
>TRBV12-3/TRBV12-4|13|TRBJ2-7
CATSRDSRGEQYF
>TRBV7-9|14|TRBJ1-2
CASSQITGIYGYTF
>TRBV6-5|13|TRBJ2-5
CASSYSGGETQYF
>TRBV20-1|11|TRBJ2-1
CSARDRFEQFF
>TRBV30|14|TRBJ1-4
CAWSGDRGNEKLFF
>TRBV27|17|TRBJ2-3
CASSSRQLAQGTDTQYF
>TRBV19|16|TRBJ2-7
CASSIKSSGSLYEQYF
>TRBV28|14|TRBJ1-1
CASSLVQGPTEAFF
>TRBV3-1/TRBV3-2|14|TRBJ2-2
CASSPGPNTGELFF
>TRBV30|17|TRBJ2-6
CAWSAAGGISGANVLTF
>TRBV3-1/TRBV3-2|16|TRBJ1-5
CASSQSGGVEGQPQHF
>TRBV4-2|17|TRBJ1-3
CASSQKPGTGTGNTIYF
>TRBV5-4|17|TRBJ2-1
CASSRLASGRAWNEQFF